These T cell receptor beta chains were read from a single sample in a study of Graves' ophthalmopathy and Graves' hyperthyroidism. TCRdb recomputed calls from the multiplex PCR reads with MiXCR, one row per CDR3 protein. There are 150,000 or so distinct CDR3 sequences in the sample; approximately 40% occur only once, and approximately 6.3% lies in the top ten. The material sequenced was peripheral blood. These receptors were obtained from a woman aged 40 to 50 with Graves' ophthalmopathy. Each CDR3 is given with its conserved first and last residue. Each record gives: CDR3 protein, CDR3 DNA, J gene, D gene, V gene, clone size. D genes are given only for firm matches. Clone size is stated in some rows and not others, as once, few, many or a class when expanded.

CASSLPAGGYEQYF,TGTGCCAGCAGCTTACCGGCAGGGGGGTACGAGCAGTACTTC,TRBJ2-7,-,TRBV7-9,-
CTSSPERVDQPQHF,TGTACCAGCTCCCCCGAGAGGGTTGATCAGCCCCAGCATTTT,TRBJ1-5,-,TRBV28,-
CASSYGGVEETQYF,TGTGCCAGCAGTTATGGCGGAGTCGAGGAGACCCAGTACTTC,TRBJ2-5,-,TRBV6-2/TRBV6-3,few
CASSEGAVRIGETQYF,TGTGCCAGCAGTGAAGGAGCGGTCCGAATAGGAGAGACCCAGTACTTC,TRBJ2-5,-,TRBV6-1,many
CSVAAGDQPQHF,TGCAGCGTTGCCGCGGGGGATCAGCCCCAGCATTTT,TRBJ1-5,-,TRBV29-1,-
CASSQLDEQYF,TGTGCCAGCAGCCAACTAGACGAGCAGTACTTC,TRBJ2-7,-,TRBV28,-
CASSSRGRGETQYF,TGTGCCAGCAGCTCAAGAGGACGAGGAGAGACCCAGTACTTC,TRBJ2-5,-,TRBV7-2,-
CASSEGREDTGELFF,TGTGCCAGCAGTGAAGGCAGGGAGGACACCGGGGAGCTGTTTTTT,TRBJ2-2,-,TRBV2,many
CASSLFPLDSSEAFF,TGTGCCAGCAGCTTATTCCCCCTCGACAGTTCCGAAGCTTTCTTT,TRBJ1-1,-,TRBV7-2,many
CASSPAAGGGTEAFF,TGTGCCAGCTCACCAGCGGCAGGGGGGGGGACTGAAGCTTTCTTT,TRBJ1-1,TRBD1,TRBV18,many
CARTGVVNTEAFF,TGTGCCAGGACCGGGGTTGTAAACACTGAAGCTTTCTTT,TRBJ1-1,-,TRBV2,many
CASTTGGYEQYF,TGTGCCAGCACTACAGGGGGGTACGAGCAGTACTTC,TRBJ2-7,TRBD1,TRBV28,few
CASSFGRARSYEQYF,TGTGCCAGCAGCTTTGGGCGGGCGAGGTCCTACGAGCAGTACTTC,TRBJ2-7,-,TRBV11-2,-
CASSLVGRETQYF,TGTGCCAGCAGCTTGGTGGGGCGAGAGACCCAGTACTTC,TRBJ2-5,-,TRBV7-2,many
CASSFTPGRSPRDYGYTF,TGTGCCAGCAGTTTTACTCCGGGACGCTCCCCACGGGACTATGGCTACACCTTC,TRBJ1-2,-,TRBV28,many
CAINNEGGNTEAFF,TGTGCCATCAACAACGAAGGGGGTAACACTGAAGCTTTCTTT,TRBJ1-1,-,TRBV10-3,many
CASSPRRAGQGDPYEQYF,TGTGCCAGTAGTCCACGTAGAGCTGGACAGGGGGATCCTTACGAGCAGTACTTC,TRBJ2-7,TRBD1,TRBV19,few
CASSQHTRTRFYEQYF,TGTGCCAGCAGCCAACATACGAGGACTAGGTTCTACGAGCAGTACTTC,TRBJ2-7,TRBD2,TRBV11-2,-
CASSPRVSLRNSNQPQHF,TGTGCCAGTAGTCCCCGGGTCAGCCTAAGGAATAGCAATCAGCCCCAGCATTTT,TRBJ1-5,-,TRBV19,-
CASSPTGNHGYTF,TGTGCCAGCAGTCCGACAGGGAACCATGGCTACACCTTC,TRBJ1-2,TRBD1,TRBV6-2/TRBV6-3,-
CASSLVVPSGSKETQYF,TGTGCCAGCAGCTTAGTGGTCCCAAGCGGGAGTAAAGAGACCCAGTACTTC,TRBJ2-5,TRBD2,TRBV11-2,-
CASTMDRAGANVLTF,TGTGCCAGCACCATGGACAGGGCTGGGGCCAACGTCCTGACTTTC,TRBJ2-6,TRBD1,TRBV6-1,many
CASSLGAGKQPQHF,TGTGCCAGCAGCTTAGGGGCAGGGAAGCAGCCCCAGCATTTT,TRBJ1-5,-,TRBV7-2,many
CASSSGTSRNTGELFF,TGTGCCAGCAGCTCAGGGACTAGCAGGAACACCGGGGAGCTGTTTTTT,TRBJ2-2,TRBD2,TRBV11-2,once
CASIQLMNTEAFF,TGTGCCAGCATCCAACTAATGAACACTGAAGCTTTCTTT,TRBJ1-1,-,TRBV18,many
CATSDLRGAGYTF,TGTGCCACCAGTGATTTACGGGGGGCCGGCTACACCTTC,TRBJ1-2,-,TRBV24-1,many
CASSIGVRPNYGYTF,TGTGCCAGTAGTATAGGAGTCCGTCCTAACTATGGCTACACCTTC,TRBJ1-2,-,TRBV19,-
CASSGDRGRAYEQYF,TGTGCCAGCAGTGGCGACAGGGGTAGGGCCTACGAGCAGTACTTC,TRBJ2-7,TRBD1,TRBV12-3/TRBV12-4,-
CASSFAGRTEAFF,TGTGCCAGCAGTTTTGCGGGAAGGACTGAAGCTTTCTTT,TRBJ1-1,-,TRBV28,many
CASSTGDHYGYTF,TGTGCCAGTTCAACAGGGGATCACTATGGCTACACCTTC,TRBJ1-2,TRBD1,TRBV6-2/TRBV6-3,-
CASSPRANYEQYF,TGTGCCAGCAGCCCTCGCGCAAATTACGAGCAGTACTTC,TRBJ2-7,-,TRBV3-1,many